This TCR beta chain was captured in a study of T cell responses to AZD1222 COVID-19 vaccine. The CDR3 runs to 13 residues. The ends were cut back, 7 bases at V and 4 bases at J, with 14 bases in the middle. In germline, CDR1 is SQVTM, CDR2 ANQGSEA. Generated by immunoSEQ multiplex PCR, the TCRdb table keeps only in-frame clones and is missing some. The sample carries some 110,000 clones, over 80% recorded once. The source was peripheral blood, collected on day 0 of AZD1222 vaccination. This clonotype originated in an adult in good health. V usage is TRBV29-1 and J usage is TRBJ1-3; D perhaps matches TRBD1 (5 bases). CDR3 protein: CSGATGGGNTIYF. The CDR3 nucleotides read TGCAGCGGCGCCACGGGGGGAGGAAACACCATATATTTT.